The 13 T cell receptor beta chains listed next were all sequenced from one sample in a study of metastatic and nonmetastatic thyroid tumors. With MiXCR, TCRdb called clones anew from the PCR reads. The sample has approximately 15,000 clones; approximately 23% are singletons. Until they underwent thyroid surgery, no patient had received any treatment. Sequencing was carried out using tumor tissue. Receptors originate from a female donor with papillary thyroid cancer or a benign thyroid nodule (not recorded which). Some clones in this sample may be carry-over from other donors' samples.

The gene calls are TRBV6-2 or TRBV6-3 and TRBJ1-1; weak D call: TRBD1 (5 bases). Germline values: CDR1 MNHEY, CDR2 SVGEGT. The CDR3 is made up of 13 amino acids. V was shortened by 2 bases and J by 9 bases, with 13 bases between the two germline ends. This chain's CDR3 is CASSYLGRGKAFF. The DNA of the CDR3 is TGTGCCAGCAGTTACCTCGGGAGGGGAAAAGCTTTCTTT.

By its share, this clone is medium-sized. The chain employs TRBV6-1 and TRBJ2-3; 8 nucleotides align to TRBD1. The CDR3 is 15 amino acids. The germline V gene encodes CDR1 MNHNS and CDR2 SASEGT. The trim removed 5 bases at V and 2 bases at J, leaving 6 bases unmatched. CDR3 sequence: CASSSGTGDTDTQYF. The CDR3 nucleotides read TGTGCCAGCAGTTCCGGGACAGGAGACACAGATACGCAGTATTTT.

This clone has a count of ten or more. The genes are TRBV28 and TRBJ2-1, with D unresolved. Trimming removed 6 bases at V and 0 bases at J, with 12 bases between. Germline CDR1 reads MDHEN; CDR2 reads SYDVKM. The CDR3 loop spans 15 amino acids. This CDR3 is CASSNLLSSYNEQFF. The CDR3 DNA is TGTGCCAGCAGCAACCTGTTGAGCTCCTACAATGAGCAGTTCTTC. Supplemented by reference TRBV28 and TRBJ2-1, the full variable domain reads DVKVTQSSRYLVKRTGEKVFLECVQDMDHENMFWYRQDPGLGLRLIYFSYDVKMKEKGDIPEGYSVSREKKERFSLILESASTNQTSMYLCASSNLLSSYNEQFFGPGTRLTVL.

The chain carries TRBV9 and TRBJ2-1; possible D gene TRBD2, 5 bases. V lost 5 bases to trimming and J lost 5 bases, with 17 bases between them. The CDR3 covers 15 residues. From germline, CDR1 is SGDLS and CDR2 YYNGEE. The CDR3 nucleotides are TGTGCCAGCAGTGAGGGCCTCCTAATTAACAATGAGCAGTTCTTC. Its translation: CASSEGLLINNEQFF.

This clone is termed medium-sized (0.01 to 0.1%). The chain is built from TRBV7-6 and TRBJ1-1; no reliable D call. Germline-derived CDR1 and CDR2 are SGHVS and FNYEAQ. Deletions cut 1 base from V and 6 bases from J, with 6 bases between. This CDR3 spans 12 amino acids. The CDR3 bases are TGTGCCAGCAGCTTAGGGACCGCTGAAGCTTTCTTT. Translation: CASSLGTAEAFF.

The chain carries TRBV6-1 and TRBJ2-1; the match to TRBD2 covers 10 bases. The trim removed 4 bases at V and 4 bases at J, leaving 7 bases unmatched. CDR1 MNHNS and CDR2 SASEGT come from the germline V gene. The length of the CDR3 is 16 residues. The CDR3 nucleotides are TGTGCCAGCAGTGCCTCTAGCGGGGGCCAATACAATGAGCAGTTCTTC. Translated, it gives CASSASSGGQYNEQFF.

The chain combines TRBV5-8 with TRBJ1-2, with 11 nucleotides matching TRBD1. CDR1 is SGHTS and CDR2 is YDEGEE in the germline V gene. Germline trimming cut 0 bases from V and 8 bases from J; bases unmatched to any gene: 6. CDR3 length equals 15 residues. CDR3 sequence (DNA): TGTGCCAGCAGCTTGGCCATGGACAGGGGGCGCGGCTACACCTTC. The encoded protein is CASSLAMDRGRGYTF.

This clone was recorded at least ten times. The chain uses TRBV18 and TRBJ2-5, with D possibly TRBD1 on 6 matching bases. The CDR3 sequence is 14 residues long. CDR1 KGHSH and CDR2 LQKENI come from the germline V gene. V was shortened by 5 bases and J by 2 bases, with 12 bases between the two germline ends. CDR3 nucleotide sequence: TGTGCCAGCTCAAAACAGGGTAATCAAGAGACCCAGTACTTC. Residues: CASSKQGNQETQYF. Supplemented by reference TRBV18 and TRBJ2-5, the full variable domain reads NAGVMQNPRHLVRRRGQEARLRCSPMKGHSHVYWYRQLPEEGLKFMVYLQKENIIDESGMPKERFSAEFPKEGPSILRIQQVVRGDSAAYFCASSKQGNQETQYFGPGTRLLVL.

This clone showed up many times. This sequence joins TRBV29-1 and TRBJ1-2, with D unclear. The V gene's germline CDR1 is SQVTM and CDR2 ANQGSEA. The CDR3 runs 10 residues. Trimming took 4 bases from V and 2 from J, leaving 2 bases between them. CDR3: CSVGNYGYTF. Here the CDR3 DNA reads TGCAGCGTTGGAAACTATGGCTACACCTTC.

The chain uses TRBV11-3 and TRBJ1-1, with D unclear. The CDR3 has 13 residues. Germline-derived CDR1 and CDR2 are SGHNT and YENEEA. The V end lost 3 bases, the J end lost 4 bases, and 9 bases lay between the germline ends. In nucleotides, the CDR3 is TGTGCCAGCAGCTTGCAGTTGTTCACTGAAGCTTTCTTT. This sequence encodes CASSLQLFTEAFF.

This clone occurred a few times. The chain has TRBV28 and TRBJ2-7; the D gene is possibly TRBD2 (5 bases). The CDR3 has 15 amino acids. Trimming cost V 6 bases and J 4 bases, with 19 bases left between them. Germline V gives CDR1 MDHEN, CDR2 SYDVKM. This chain's CDR3 is CASSPPPQWRYEQYF. DNA of the CDR3: TGTGCCAGCAGCCCCCCACCGCAGTGGAGGTACGAGCAGTACTTC.

This clone was seen many times. The chain links TRBV6-4 to TRBJ2-3, with TRBD2 as a possible D gene (5 bases). The CDR3 spans 15 residues. Trimming cost V 0 bases and J 2 bases, with 9 bases left between them. Per germline, CDR1 MRHNA and CDR2 SNTAGT. CDR3 DNA sequence: TGTGCCAGCAGTGACTCGTTGGGAGACACAGATACGCAGTATTTT. Its protein product is CASSDSLGDTDTQYF.

By share, this clone ranks as medium-sized. At the DNA level, this CDR3 is encoded by other sequences in the same sample as well. This chain links TRBV11-2 with TRBJ1-2; D perhaps matches TRBD1 (6 bases). This CDR3 has 13 residues. The V gene lost 1 base and the J gene lost 5 bases, with 8 bases spanning the gap. Germline values: CDR1 SGHAT, CDR2 FQNNGV. The DNA for the CDR3 is TGTGCCAGCAGCTTAGGACAGGCGTATGGCTACACCTTC. Its translation is CASSLGQAYGYTF.